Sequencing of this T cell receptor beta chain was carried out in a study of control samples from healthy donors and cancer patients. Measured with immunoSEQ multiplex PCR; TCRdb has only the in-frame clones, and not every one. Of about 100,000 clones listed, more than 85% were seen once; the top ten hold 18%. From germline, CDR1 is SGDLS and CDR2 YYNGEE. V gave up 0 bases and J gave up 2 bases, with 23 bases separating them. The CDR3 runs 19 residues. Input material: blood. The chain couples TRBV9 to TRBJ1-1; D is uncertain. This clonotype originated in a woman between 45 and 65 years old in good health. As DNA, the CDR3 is TGTGCCAGCAGCGTAGACCCGAACCGGGCCGCCAGGAAAAACACTGAAGCTTTCTTT. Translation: CASSVDPNRAARKNTEAFF.